This T cell receptor (beta chain) was identified in a study of blood T cell repertoires in COVID-19. Across the study: Sample material is recorded as cDNA or gDNA derived from T cells, B-cell-depleted T cells, or PBMCs.

The CDR3 is 13 amino acids. Per the germline V gene, CDR1 is MDHEN and CDR2 is SYDVKM. The ends were cut back, 5 bases at V and 3 bases at J, with 11 bases in the middle. Participants, 18 to 89 years old, spanned around 26 US areas. Cohort assignment relied on participant-reported clinical history. The protocol was immunoSEQ multiplex PCR, while the TCRdb copy is restricted to in-frame clones and leaves out a portion. The data contain about 200,000 clones, around 88% of them singletons. The V gene is TRBV28, the J gene TRBJ2-7; D gene unclear. This clonotype was sampled from a man aged 35 to 55 with acute COVID-19. Sequencing input: PBMCs or T cells enriched from blood (not recorded which). CDR3 loop: CASSPGPLYEQYF. The CDR3 DNA reads TGTGCCAGCAGTCCTGGGCCTCTCTACGAGCAGTACTTC.